The sequence of this T cell receptor beta chain was determined in a study of monozygotic twins with inflammatory bowel disease. Of note for this clonotype: Its target is unknown.

Notes on the study in general: Healthy co-twins, by inverse Simpson, had higher TCRbeta diversity than their siblings with IBD. Resolution of different T cell subtypes was not achieved.

The germline CDR1 and CDR2 sequences are SNHLY and FYNNEI. CDR3 size: 14 residues. During cDNA synthesis, UMIs that each contained a 6-nucleotide sample barcode were added by means of template switching. With about 17 and 10 cycles respectively, two nested PCRs were carried out on TCRalpha and TCRbeta cDNA. TCRdb reprocessed the 5' RACE reads, keeping one entry per CDR3 protein, no DNA. The ten top clones account for around 2%, within a sample of 300,000 to 350,000 distinct CDR3 sequences. The clonotype was recovered from a human donor with ulcerative colitis or Crohn's disease, or a healthy co-twin of an affected twin (not recorded which). Sequencing was performed on blood. The V and J genes are TRBV2 and TRBJ1-3. CDR3 sequence reads: CASRLNSPGNTIYF.